The entry below gives a single T cell receptor (beta chain) sequence along with its context. This CDR3 is 18 amino acids long. The ends lost 0 bases at V and 7 bases at J; junction bases unmatched: 10. CDR1 is MNHEY and CDR2 is SVGEGT in the germline V gene. The entry originates in a study of blood T cell repertoires in COVID-19. About the research overall: Some COVID-19 samples were acute and others convalescent; all came from the United States, Italy and Spain.

Clones were sequenced by immunoSEQ multiplex PCR, and TCRdb holds only the in-frame ones, with some missing. The sample lists some 65,000 clones; under 85% were seen once. Material for sequencing was peripheral blood. The rearrangement links TRBV6-2 or TRBV6-3 to TRBJ2-1; 12 positions agree with TRBD1. The TCR originated in a woman older than 75 with acute or convalescent COVID-19. CDR3 loop: CASSYSPPGTGGPNEQFF. The CDR3 region has the DNA TGTGCCAGCAGTTACTCGCCCCCCGGGACAGGGGGCCCAAATGAGCAGTTCTTC.